This T cell receptor beta chain appears in the sequencing data of a study of blood T cells in healthy people across ages. A second PCR of 7 to 11 cycles used a sample-barcoded 5' primer and a J-beta primer mix. TCRdb reprocessed the 5' RACE reads via MiXCR and lists one record per CDR3 protein. The sample holds more than 1,000,000 distinct CDR3 sequences, approximately 25% seen once. With regard to this clonotype: Relative to the germline gene, one junction end is altered; a read error may explain this.

This CDR3 region has 12 residues. The germline gives CDR1 MNHEY, CDR2 SVGEGT. This same sample was also part of a study on T cells of mothers and their children. From that second work: In both related and unrelated pairs, TCR recombination output is shaped similarly by thymic selection.

The chain is built from TRBV6-2 or TRBV6-3 and TRBJ2-7; D is possibly TRBD1 or TRBD2 (6 bases each). The TCR comes from a girl aged 2 to 10 in good health. The sample taken for sequencing was blood. The CDR3 DNA sequence: TGTGCCAGCAGACCATACGGGGGCGATACCGAGTTC. This encodes CASRPYGGDTEF.